This T cell receptor (beta chain) was identified in a study of patients and donors after allogeneic stem cell transplantation. J gave up 3 bases and V 4 bases, and 2 bases lay outside the gene matches. This CDR3 is 12 amino acids long. The germline CDR1 and CDR2 sequences are SQVTM and ANQGSEA. This clonotype was counted many times. TCRdb redid the calling of the RT-PCR reads with MiXCR, one entry per CDR3 protein. Here the sample spans roughly 960,000 distinct CDR3 sequences, roughly 18% being singletons. The receptor was derived from a human donor who was either an allogeneic HSCT recipient or a stem cell or donor lymphocyte infusion donor (not recorded which). It is not recorded whose cells these are; they may come from a transplant donor. The sequenced material came from blood, either unsorted or a sorted T cell fraction (not recorded which). The chain couples TRBV29-1 to TRBJ2-7, with 8 bases that match TRBD1. CDR3 nucleotide sequence: TGCAGCGTTGGACAGGGGATCTACGAGCAGTACTTC. This translates into CSVGQGIYEQYF.